The T cell receptor beta chain described here comes from a study of beta chain features in type 1 diabetes. Whole-study findings and limits: VDJ junctions in type 1 diabetes patients carried more deletions and fewer insertions.

Only a few counts were recorded for this clone. The antigen remains undetermined. Expressed TCRB transcripts were sequenced, since all the RNA that had been isolated was reverse transcribed. Sequencing used immunoSEQ multiplex PCR; TCRdb keeps in-frame clones, though not all of them. Of more than 300,000 clones in the sample, around 7.6% were seen once. The CDR3 loop spans 15 amino acids. Germline V lookup: CDR1 SGHTA, CDR2 FQGTGA. With 5 bases clipped from V and 4 bases from J, the junction kept 8 bases outside the gene matches. The TCR originated in a woman aged 18 to 35 in good health. Specimen: central memory CD4+ T cells from blood. The chain has TRBV7-3 and TRBJ2-5, with TRBD1 matching over 9 bases. The CDR3 region is CASSQGQGVGETQYF. The CDR3 DNA sequence: TGTGCCAGCAGCCAGGGACAGGGAGTAGGAGAGACCCAGTACTTC.